A selection of T cell receptor beta chains follows, all from one sample in a study of pediatric ulcerative colitis. Here immunoSEQ multiplex PCR was the method, and the copy in TCRdb shows in-frame clones only, minus some. The data hold tens of thousands of clones, with roughly 73% observed a single time. Specimen: gut tissue. These receptor sequences come from a boy under 18 with moderate ulcerative colitis. CDR3s include the opening cysteine and the closing phenylalanine or tryptophan. D genes are given only for firm matches. Clone size, where shown, is once, few, many, or a class for clones that have expanded.

clone size	D gene	V gene	J gene	CDR3 DNA	CDR3 protein
.	TRBD1	TRBV28	TRBJ1-4	TGTGCCAGCACCGAAAAGACAGGGGGGAATGAAAAACTGTTTTTT	CASTEKTGGNEKLFF
few	TRBD2	TRBV5-1	TRBJ2-7	TGCGCCAGCAGCTTAGGGTCTAGCGGGGCCCTAAGCTCCTACGAGCAGTACTTC	CASSLGSSGALSSYEQYF
few	TRBD1	TRBV7-2	TRBJ1-6	TGTGCCAGCAACATAGGACAGGGGGGAAATTCACCCCTCCACTTT	CASNIGQGGNSPLHF
.	.	TRBV10-3	TRBJ2-7	TGTGCCATCGGGGAGCTAGCGAGAGACTACGAGCAGTACTTC	CAIGELARDYEQYF
.	.	TRBV27	TRBJ2-7	TGTGCCAGCAGTTGCGGGAAGGGTGGATACGAGCAGTACTTC	CASSCGKGGYEQYF
.	TRBD2	TRBV5-1	TRBJ2-3	TGCGCCAGCAGCTTGGAGGTAGCGGGGTTCACAGATACGCAGTATTTT	CASSLEVAGFTDTQYF
.	.	TRBV14	TRBJ1-1	TGTGCCAGCAGCCCATCCCTAGGTATCACCACTGAAGCTTTCTTT	CASSPSLGITTEAFF
.	TRBD2	TRBV6-4	TRBJ2-1	TGTGCCAGCAGTTATATAGCGGGAGCCGGAGATGAGCAGTTCTTC	CASSYIAGAGDEQFF
.	.	TRBV10-3	TRBJ1-1	TGTGCCATCAATGACATTAGGAACACTGAAGCTTTCTTT	CAINDIRNTEAFF
.	TRBD2	TRBV6-4	TRBJ2-1	TGTGCCAGCAGTGACGGCGGGGGGGGTGTCAATGAGCAGTTCTTC	CASSDGGGGVNEQFF
.	TRBD2	TRBV4-3	TRBJ2-5	TGCGCCAGCAGCCGGGCTCTAGGGCGGGGGGAAGAGACCCAGTACTTC	CASSRALGRGEETQYF
.	.	TRBV5-1	TRBJ2-2	TGCGCCAGCAGCCCCGGGGGCAGCACCGGGGAGCTGTTTTTT	CASSPGGSTGELFF
.	.	TRBV10-2	TRBJ2-1	TGCGCCAGCAGTGCCTTGATGGGCAGCTCCTACAATGAGCAGTTCTTC	CASSALMGSSYNEQFF
few	.	TRBV5-1	TRBJ1-6	TGCGCCAGCCGACAGCTAGACAGCTCCTATAATTCACCCCTCCACTTT	CASRQLDSSYNSPLHF
.	TRBD2	TRBV4-1	TRBJ2-2	TGCGCCAGCAGCCGGGGACTAGCGGGAGGAGTGACCGGGGAGCTGTTTTTT	CASSRGLAGGVTGELFF
.	TRBD2	TRBV7-2	TRBJ2-3	TGTGCCAGCAGCCGCAGGACTAGCGGGGAAAACACAGATACGCAGTATTTT	CASSRRTSGENTDTQYF
once	.	TRBV13	TRBJ2-7	TGTGCCAGCAGCTTAGTGAGCAGAGACTACGAGCAGTACTTC	CASSLVSRDYEQYF
.	TRBD1	TRBV12-5	TRBJ2-7	TGTGCTAGTGGTTCGGGACAGATCGCCTCCTACGAGCAGTACTTC	CASGSGQIASYEQYF
.	.	TRBV6-1	TRBJ1-5	TGTGCCAGCAGTGAAAGGGGAAGGACAAGCAATCAGCCCCAGCATTTT	CASSERGRTSNQPQHF
.	TRBD1	TRBV5-1	TRBJ2-2	TGCGCCAGCCGGACAGGGGACACCGGGGAGCTGTTTTTT	CASRTGDTGELFF
.	.	TRBV18	TRBJ2-7	TGTGCCAGCTCACCCGCCGGGGATGCCTACGAGCAGTACTTC	CASSPAGDAYEQYF
.	TRBD1	TRBV19	TRBJ1-1	TGTGCCAGTACCCCCCCGACAGGGCGGGCTGAAGCTTTCTTT	CASTPPTGRAEAFF
.	TRBD1	TRBV7-2	TRBJ2-7	TGTGCCAGCAGCTTAGTGGGACAGGGATTCTCCTACGAGCAGTACTTC	CASSLVGQGFSYEQYF
.	.	TRBV2	TRBJ2-1	TGTGCCAGCAGTGAAGCCATATCCAATGAGCAGTTCTTC	CASSEAISNEQFF
.	.	TRBV6-1	TRBJ1-5	TGTGCCAGCAGCTTTGCGGACAGCCCTCAGCCCCAGCATTTT	CASSFADSPQPQHF
.	.	TRBV19	TRBJ2-1	TGTGCCAGTACACCTAGCGTCCTGGGGGGCAATGAGCAGTTCTTC	CASTPSVLGGNEQFF